The rows below give T cell receptor beta chains drawn from one sample of a study of control samples from healthy donors and cancer patients. Sequencing used immunoSEQ multiplex PCR; TCRdb keeps in-frame clones, though not all of them. The table has more than 100,000 clones, 88% seen once. The material sequenced was blood. Every receptor here comes from a man aged 40-55 years in good health. Both conserved end residues are part of each CDR3. D genes are given only for firm matches. The size of a clone is reported for some rows only, either as once, few or many, or as a class for expanded clones.

TRBV3-1/TRBV3-2	.	TRBJ1-2	.	CASSPGQNYGYTF	TGTGCCAGCAGCCCGGGACAAAACTATGGCTACACCTTC
TRBV4-1	.	TRBJ1-1	.	CASSQPGAEAFF	TGCGCCAGCAGCCAACCGGGAGCCGAAGCTTTCTTT
TRBV24-1	TRBD1	TRBJ1-2	.	CATSGRDREYGYTF	TGTGCCACCAGTGGCCGGGACAGGGAATATGGCTACACCTTC
TRBV6-5	TRBD1	TRBJ1-2	.	CASSNYRGHGYTF	TGTGCCAGCAGCAACTACAGGGGACATGGCTACACCTTC
TRBV7-9	.	TRBJ2-7	.	CASSLSGRTYEQYF	TGTGCCAGCAGCTTGTCGGGTCGGACCTACGAGCAGTACTTC
TRBV4-2	TRBD2	TRBJ2-5	once	CASSPGTSGEETQYF	TGTGCCAGCAGCCCGGGGACTAGCGGGGAAGAGACCCAGTACTTC
TRBV14	TRBD1	TRBJ1-1	.	CASSRAGGNTEAFF	TGTGCCAGCAGCCGCGCAGGGGGGAACACTGAAGCTTTCTTT
TRBV23-1	.	TRBJ1-3	.	CASSQLGQGRPTIYF	TGCGCCAGCAGTCAACTTGGGCAGGGCCGACCCACCATATATTTT
TRBV5-1	TRBD1	TRBJ1-5	.	CASSGGTGGNQPQHF	TGCGCCAGCAGCGGCGGGACAGGGGGAAATCAGCCCCAGCATTTT
TRBV10-1	.	TRBJ1-1	.	CASSESISGRIMNTEAFF	TGCGCCAGCAGTGAGTCGATCAGCGGCAGGATCATGAACACTGAAGCTTTCTTT
TRBV3-1/TRBV3-2	.	TRBJ2-3	.	CASSQIPSRADTQYF	TGTGCCAGCAGCCAAATTCCGAGTCGGGCAGATACGCAGTATTTT
TRBV24-1	.	TRBJ2-5	.	CATSDFVRGRETQYF	TGTGCCACCAGTGATTTCGTACGGGGGCGGGAGACCCAGTACTTC
TRBV5-1	.	TRBJ2-3	.	CASSFVREGTQYF	TGCGCCAGCAGCTTTGTCAGGGAAGGTACGCAGTATTTT